A selection of T cell receptor beta chains follows, all from one sample in a study of regulatory T cells in long-lasting Graves disease. TCRdb independently ran MiXCR on the multiplex PCR reads; one entry per CDR3 protein. The repertoire holds a few hundred thousand distinct CDR3 sequences, with about 16% as singletons. These sequences were also reported in another study, on T cells in Graves' hyperthyroidism and ophthalmopathy.

This specimen was peripheral blood mononuclear cells (PBMCs), taken at new diagnosis, from a patient treated with antithyroid drugs. These receptors all come from a woman aged 18-35 years with Graves disease. The CDR3 runs from the conserved cysteine through the conserved F or W. D genes are given only for firm matches. Clone size is shown for a subset of rows, as once, few, many or a class of expanded clone.

V gene: TRBV3-2
D gene: .
clone size: many
J gene: TRBJ2-1
CDR3 DNA: TGTGCCAGCAGCCTGACTTCCGGGGAGCAGTTCTTC
CDR3 protein: CASSLTSGEQFF

V gene: TRBV19
D gene: .
clone size: many
J gene: TRBJ2-1
CDR3 DNA: TGTGCCAGTAGTATGACAAGCAGCATTTACAATGAGCAGTTCTTC
CDR3 protein: CASSMTSSIYNEQFF

V gene: TRBV7-9
D gene: TRBD2
clone size: .
J gene: TRBJ2-2
CDR3 DNA: TGTGCCAGCAGATCTAGTAGCGGGAGTGGTACCGGGGAGCTGTTTTTT
CDR3 protein: CASRSSSGSGTGELFF

V gene: TRBV12-3/TRBV12-4
D gene: TRBD1
clone size: few
J gene: TRBJ1-5
CDR3 DNA: TGTGCCAGCAGGGGGACAGGGGACTTTAGCAATCAGCCCCAGCATTTT
CDR3 protein: CASRGTGDFSNQPQHF

V gene: TRBV5-1
D gene: .
clone size: many
J gene: TRBJ2-5
CDR3 DNA: TGCGCCAGCAGCCCCGGGGGAGGACGAGTTCTCCAGTACTTC
CDR3 protein: CASSPGGGRVLQYF

V gene: TRBV19
D gene: TRBD2
clone size: few
J gene: TRBJ2-1
CDR3 DNA: TGTGCCAGCAACATAGCGGGCCACCCCAATGAGCAGTTCTTC
CDR3 protein: CASNIAGHPNEQFF

V gene: TRBV18
D gene: .
clone size: few
J gene: TRBJ2-1
CDR3 DNA: TGTGCCAGCTCACCAAGGGGCCCCCTTCGCAGTAACAATGAGCAGTTCTTC
CDR3 protein: CASSPRGPLRSNNEQFF

V gene: TRBV9
D gene: .
clone size: few
J gene: TRBJ2-7
CDR3 DNA: TGTGCCAGCAGCGTAGCTTCGGACAGCTACGAGCAGTACTTC
CDR3 protein: CASSVASDSYEQYF

V gene: TRBV12-3/TRBV12-4
D gene: .
clone size: many
J gene: TRBJ1-1
CDR3 DNA: TGTGCCAGCAGTTTGTTTGGGGGCGGGTACACTGAAGCTTTCTTT
CDR3 protein: CASSLFGGGYTEAFF

V gene: TRBV15
D gene: .
clone size: many
J gene: TRBJ1-1
CDR3 DNA: TGTGCCACCAGCAGAGAAACGGGTTTTGGCACTGAAGCTTTCTTT
CDR3 protein: CATSRETGFGTEAFF

V gene: TRBV6-1
D gene: .
clone size: once
J gene: TRBJ2-2
CDR3 DNA: TGTGTCAGCAGAAAAAACAGGGCCGGGGAGCTGTTTTTT
CDR3 protein: CVSRKNRAGELFF